A selection of T cell receptor beta chains follows, all from one sample in a study of blood T cells in healthy people across ages. TCRdb re-called the 5' RACE reads through MiXCR, storing one row per CDR3 protein. The sample has roughly 800,000 distinct CDR3 sequences, about 62% seen once. Sequencing was carried out using blood. The receptor set was obtained from a man aged 25 to 40 in good health. Each CDR3 is given with its conserved first and last residue. A D gene is named only where the DNA matches it firmly. The size of a clone is reported for some rows only, either as once, few or many, or as a class for expanded clones.

D | J | V | size | DNA | CDR3
NA | TRBJ2-1 | TRBV4-3 | NA | TGCGCCAGCAGCCAATCCACAGGGTACTCCTACAATGAGCAGTTCTTC | CASSQSTGYSYNEQFF
NA | TRBJ2-5 | TRBV7-8 | NA | TGTGCCAGCAGTCACGTGTCCTTCCAAGAGACCCAGTACTTC | CASSHVSFQETQYF
NA | TRBJ1-5 | TRBV27 | few | TGTGCCAGCCGGCGGGGGGGAGGAAATCAGCCCCAGCATTTT | CASRRGGGNQPQHF
NA | TRBJ1-1 | TRBV6-1 | once | TGTGCCAGCACTAAGGAAATGAACACTGAAGCTTTCTTT | CASTKEMNTEAFF
TRBD1 | TRBJ1-2 | TRBV5-1 | few | TGCGCCAGCAGCTTGCTTGGACAGGGGAATGGCTACACCTTC | CASSLLGQGNGYTF
NA | TRBJ2-3 | TRBV20-1 | NA | TGCAGTGCTAGAGATTTGGCAGGAACGGGCGATACGCAGTATTTT | CSARDLAGTGDTQYF
TRBD2 | TRBJ2-1 | TRBV27 | NA | TGTGCCAGCAGTACTGATGTCCCGGGACTAGCGGGGGGGCTCTACAATGAGCAGTTCTTC | CASSTDVPGLAGGLYNEQFF
NA | TRBJ1-2 | TRBV7-2 | NA | TGTGCCAGCAGCTCTAGTGGCCCTGCCGGGACAAACTATGGCTACACCTTC | CASSSSGPAGTNYGYTF
TRBD2 | TRBJ2-1 | TRBV29-1 | NA | TGCAGCGCGGGGACTAGCGATGAGCAGTTCTTC | CSAGTSDEQFF
NA | TRBJ2-6 | TRBV7-9 | NA | TGTGCCAGCAGCTTGGGGCATCCCAGTGGGTCGGGGGCCAACGTCCTGACTTTC | CASSLGHPSGSGANVLTF
TRBD1 | TRBJ2-1 | TRBV3-1 | NA | TGTGCCAGCAGCCAAGCCGCCCAGGGGGTGAGGGAGCAGTTCTTC | CASSQAAQGVREQFF
TRBD2 | TRBJ2-3 | TRBV5-6 | NA | TGTGCCAGCAGTCGGGGGGGCCGCGCAGATACGCAGTATTTT | CASSRGGRADTQYF
TRBD2 | TRBJ2-7 | TRBV27 | few | TGTGCCAGCAGTCTAGCGGGGGTCCTCTACGAGCAGTACTTC | CASSLAGVLYEQYF
TRBD2 | TRBJ2-5 | TRBV2 | NA | TGTGCCAGCAGTGTGGCTAGCGGCCAAGAGACCCAGTACTTC | CASSVASGQETQYF
NA | TRBJ1-2 | TRBV21-1 | NA | TGTGCCAGCAGCCTGCGCAGGGAGGCCGGCTACACCTTC | CASSLRREAGYTF
NA | TRBJ1-1 | TRBV12-3/TRBV12-4 | once | TGTGCCAGCAGTCCTCGGGCCTGGGGAGCTTTCTTT | CASSPRAWGAFF
TRBD1 | TRBJ2-5 | TRBV5-1 | NA | TGCGCCAGCAGCTTGACAGGGGGCGCCTCGATAGAGACCCAGTACTTC | CASSLTGGASIETQYF
NA | TRBJ2-7 | TRBV27 | few | TGTGCCAGCAGTTCCAGGCGGACCTACGAGCAGTACTTC | CASSSRRTYEQYF
NA | TRBJ1-2 | TRBV7-9 | few | TGTGCCAGCAGCGTAGGACAGCGGGGCTACACCTTC | CASSVGQRGYTF
NA | TRBJ1-1 | TRBV29-1 | NA | TGCAGCGTTGAAATAGGAATGAACACTGAAGCTTTCTTT | CSVEIGMNTEAFF
NA | TRBJ2-3 | TRBV28 | few | TGTGCCAGCAGATCCCCGGGGAGTCCCACAGATACGCAGTATTTT | CASRSPGSPTDTQYF
NA | TRBJ1-1 | TRBV29-1 | NA | TGCAGCGGTGCAGGGTCCGAGCATATGGGAGCTTTCTTT | CSGAGSEHMGAFF
TRBD1 | TRBJ2-1 | TRBV30 | few | TGTGCCTGGAATCCCGGGACAGGGGCCAATGAGCAGTTCTTC | CAWNPGTGANEQFF
TRBD2 | TRBJ2-3 | TRBV10-3 | NA | TGTGCCACTCTTGGGACTAGCACCTCAGATACGCAGTATTTT | CATLGTSTSDTQYF
NA | TRBJ1-5 | TRBV7-2 | NA | TGTGCCAGCAGCTTAGTTTTAAGGGATCAGCCCCAGCATTTT | CASSLVLRDQPQHF
NA | TRBJ2-3 | TRBV25-1 | NA | TGTGCCAGCAGTGAGTACAGGGATGGTACGCAGTATTTT | CASSEYRDGTQYF
TRBD2 | TRBJ2-5 | TRBV7-2 | NA | TGTGCCAGCAGCACGACTAGCGGGAGGCGAAGGCAGTACTTC | CASSTTSGRRRQYF
NA | TRBJ2-5 | TRBV5-1 | NA | TGCGCCAGCAGCCCCTCAACGACAGGAGCCTACAATGAGCAGTACTTC | CASSPSTTGAYNEQYF
NA | TRBJ2-7 | TRBV11-1 | many | TGTGCCAGCAGCTACGACTCCGAGCAGTACTTC | CASSYDSEQYF
NA | TRBJ1-1 | TRBV10-3 | NA | TGTGCCATCAGCGAATACAGGGAAACTGAAGCTTTCTTT | CAISEYRETEAFF
TRBD1 | TRBJ2-5 | TRBV3-1 | NA | TGTGCCAGCAGCCCGCTGGACAGGGTTTCGGGGGAGACCCAGTACTTC | CASSPLDRVSGETQYF
NA | TRBJ2-3 | TRBV6-6 | many | TGTGCCAGCAGTTACGGTACAGATACGCAGTATTTT | CASSYGTDTQYF
NA | TRBJ2-3 | TRBV7-2 | NA | TGTGCCAGCAGCTTAGCACCTCGCCCAGATACGCAGTATTTT | CASSLAPRPDTQYF
TRBD1 | TRBJ2-1 | TRBV4-3 | few | TGCGCCAGCAGCCCGTCGCGTCGGGACAGGGCGGCAAGGAATGAGCAGTTCTTC | CASSPSRRDRAARNEQFF
TRBD2 | TRBJ2-1 | TRBV7-2 | NA | TGTGCCAGCGAACACCCGGCTCTAGCGGGAAGGAATGAGCAGTTCTTC | CASEHPALAGRNEQFF
NA | TRBJ1-4 | TRBV7-9 | once | TGTGCCAGCAAAACGACAGCAACTAATGAAAAACTGTTTTTT | CASKTTATNEKLFF
NA | TRBJ2-6 | TRBV9 | few | TGTGCCAGCAGCGACAGGGTATGGGGAGACCCCTCTGGGGCCAACGTCCTGACTTTC | CASSDRVWGDPSGANVLTF
TRBD1 | TRBJ2-5 | TRBV15 | few | TGTGCCACCAGCAGGGGACAGGGGGCCGAAGAGACCCAGTACTTC | CATSRGQGAEETQYF
TRBD2 | TRBJ2-7 | TRBV13 | NA | TGTGCCAGCAGCTCGGGACTAGCGGGAACAGAGCAGTACTTC | CASSSGLAGTEQYF
TRBD2 | TRBJ2-7 | TRBV7-2 | few | TGTGCCAGCAGCTTATATGCGGGAGGAAACTACGAGCAGTACTTC | CASSLYAGGNYEQYF
TRBD2 | TRBJ2-3 | TRBV4-1 | few | TGCGCCAGCAGCCAAGAAGCGGGGGCGCACACAGATACGCAGTATTTT | CASSQEAGAHTDTQYF
NA | TRBJ2-5 | TRBV20-1 | NA | TGCAGTGCGCTATCAGGGTTCCAAGAGACCCAGTACTTC | CSALSGFQETQYF
TRBD1 | TRBJ1-2 | TRBV7-9 | NA | TGTGCCATACAGGGGGCTCGGAATAACTATGGCTACACCTTC | CAIQGARNNYGYTF
TRBD1 | TRBJ2-7 | TRBV27 | NA | TGTGCCAGCAGTTTATCAAGGGACAGGGGCCTCTACGAGCAGTACTTC | CASSLSRDRGLYEQYF
NA | TRBJ2-3 | TRBV27 | NA | TGTGCCAGCAGTTTTGGTACAGGCCGCTATACGCAGTATTTT | CASSFGTGRYTQYF
NA | TRBJ2-1 | TRBV20-1 | NA | TGCAGTGTCGGTGGTGAGACCCAGTTCTTC | CSVGGETQFF
TRBD1 | TRBJ2-7 | TRBV20-1 | NA | TGCAGTGCTAGAGTCACTGGCGGGACAGGGTTAACCAACGAGCAGTACTTC | CSARVTGGTGLTNEQYF
NA | TRBJ2-7 | TRBV14 | NA | TGTGCCAGCAGCCAACGAACAGGGCCGGGGCAGTACTTC | CASSQRTGPGQYF
NA | TRBJ1-2 | TRBV7-8 | NA | TGTGCCAGCAGCCGGGGGCGGGATGGCTACACCTTC | CASSRGRDGYTF